The present TCR beta chain was sequenced within a study of T cell responses to AZD1222 COVID-19 vaccine listed by TCRdb under 2021. Looking at the study overall: TCR sequencing covered 233 trial participants: 207 given two doses of AZD1222 and 26 given two doses of MenACWY control vaccine. Trial participants were enrolled by age into 18-55, 56-69 and 70-plus year subgroups, with approximately 160, 26 and 62 TCR-sequenced participants respectively. Study-wide findings and limitations: No day 14 peak-response samples were available, so repertoires were characterized only after the peak T cell response. The whole spike protein was spanned by vaccine-associated CD4 TCRs, and dominant responses were seen in regions 160-218 and 743-854. Spike-specific TCR breadth and depth rose significantly after two AZD1222 doses compared with day 0 and with MenACWY recipients. Participants were mostly white British, with more females than males. The authors suggested clonal diversity may have been underestimated. Conclusions about previously exposed vaccinees were limited because only six AZD1222 recipients were SARS-CoV-2 seropositive at baseline. The 56-69-year group was small, and its depth increase did not reach significance, likely because of low power. Nearly half of unique spike-specific TCRs reportedly recognized epitopes outside regions mutated in the B.1.351 and B.1.1.7 variants.

To note about this clone: No cognate antigen has been identified for it. The sample holds no much larger clone one base away, and base qualities are not on file.

The CDR3 regions of human TCRbeta chains were analyzed by immunosequencing. Turning to the authors' computational methods: Repertoire TCRs were matched against a reference library of SARS-CoV-2-specific TCRs generated with the MIRA antigen-specificity platform. Breadth was defined as the fraction of unique TCRs that were SARS-CoV-2-associated, and depth was defined as the fraction of total T cells that were SARS-CoV-2-associated. Using the MIRA data, each spike-specific TCR was assigned both to the spike region to which the TCR was reactive and to a CD4 or CD8 class. Log10-transformed breadth and depth values were compared by one-way ANOVA with Sidak's multiple comparisons tests. The table was pulled from immuneACCESS by TCRdb, which kept in-frame rearrangements only. Such tables lose some clones; where checked, under half of the loss comes from unresolved V genes, and the rest has no known cause. V and J calls plus clone size are reproduced from that table; the DNA served to infer D and trimming. A total of more than 150,000 clones appear in this sample, just over 90% of them only once. Around 1.3% of the sample is taken by the ten largest.

Sample time point, as interpreted from the label and publication: about 28 days (+/-7) after the second vaccine dose. AZD1222 recipients with second doses at about 4 weeks or about 12 weeks were pooled, because spike-specific TCR depth and breadth did not differ between schedules. The vaccinee samples were drawn from two UK trials, COV001 and COV002, one of which was a single-blind randomized controlled phase 2/3 trial testing AZD1222 (ChAdOx1 nCoV-19) in healthy adults. Trial participant PBMC samples were collected at day 0 and day 28 after the second dose for TCRbeta chain sequencing. CDR1 and CDR2, looked up from the germline V gene, are SGHDT and YYEEEE. The cysteine opens and the phenylalanine closes a CDR3 of 15 amino acids. The only DNA kept is the CDR3, 45 bases in frame from the first base. A distance of 10 bases separates the germline ends of V and J, which lose 4 bases and 0 bases respectively.

This TCR derives from an adult who received the AZD1222 COVID-19 vaccine. The specimen comprised peripheral blood, sampled 28 days after the second AZD1222 dose. Recombination linked TRBV5-6 to TRBJ1-4; TRBD1 is a possible D gene, resting on 6 matching bases. The sequenced DNA: TGTGCCAGCAGCGAAAGGGGGGCAACTAATGAAAAACTGTTTTTT. Translation gives CASSERGATNEKLFF.